These 28 T cell receptor beta chains were all obtained from the same sample, sequenced in a study of T-cell reconstitution after alpha-beta-depleted transplantation in children. Unique molecular identifiers were incorporated when the TCRbeta library was constructed. One entry per CDR3 protein, called by TCRdb with MiXCR from the PCR reads. The repertoire holds 250,000 to 300,000 distinct CDR3 sequences, with approximately 10% as singletons. The input for sequencing was peripheral blood, taken 180 days after TCRalphabeta/CD19-depleted stem cell transplant. Receptor source: a male patient aged 2 to 9 who had a stem cell transplant for chronic granulomatous disease, so the T cells may come from the graft donor.

V usage is TRBV5-1 and J usage is TRBJ1-1; the D is unclear. This CDR3 is 14 amino acids long. Germline lookup yields CDR1 SGHRS and CDR2 YFSETQ. Trimming shortened V by 4 bases and J by 1 base, and 11 bases separated the two germline ends. CDR3 DNA: TGCGCCAGCAGCACGAGTAGTGCGAACACTGAAGCTTTCTTT. Protein: CASSTSSANTEAFF.

Many counts were recorded for this clonotype. The rearrangement uses TRBV30 and TRBJ2-1; 7 positions agree with TRBD2. CDR3 length: 10 amino acids. Germline trimming cut 1 base from V and 12 bases from J; bases unmatched to any gene: 0. Looked up from germline, CDR1 is GTSNPN and CDR2 is SVGIG (reference sequence). The CDR3 spells CAWSGGGQFF. The CDR3 nucleotides read TGTGCCTGGAGTGGCGGGGGGCAGTTCTTC.

This clonotype showed up many times. The chain recombines TRBV20-1 with TRBJ1-5, with D possibly TRBD1 on 5 matching bases. With 3 bases removed from V and 4 bases from J, the gap between germline ends came to 13 bases. Germline CDR1 reads DFQATT; CDR2 reads SNEGSKA (reference sequence). The CDR3 loop spans 14 amino acids. CDR3 amino acids: CSASSQTDNQPQHF. CDR3 DNA sequence: TGCAGTGCTAGTAGTCAGACAGATAATCAGCCCCAGCATTTT.

Only a few counts were recorded for this clonotype. CDR3 protein: CASSHETSGRINEQFF. DNA of the CDR3: TGTGCCAGCTCTCATGAGACTAGCGGGAGGATCAATGAGCAGTTCTTC. The chain links TRBV18 to TRBJ2-1; 13 bases are shared with TRBD2. J was trimmed by 6 bases and V by 6 bases; bases with no gene match: 8. The CDR3 sequence is 16 residues long. Germline lookup yields CDR1 KGHSH and CDR2 LQKENI.

This clonotype was seen ten or more times. The V call is TRBV25-1, the J call TRBJ2-2; unclear D gene. Germline V lookup: CDR1 MGHDK, CDR2 SYGVNS. V shed 7 bases and J shed 0 bases, with 6 bases lying between them. The length of the CDR3 is 13 residues. CDR3 DNA sequence: TGTGCCAGCATCGATCCGAACACCGGGGAGCTGTTTTTT. Protein sequence: CASIDPNTGELFF.

CDR3 loop: CSVTKMGQGAHEQYF. For the CDR3, the DNA is TGCAGTGTTACGAAAATGGGACAGGGTGCCCACGAGCAGTACTTC. This rearrangement joins TRBV20-1 to TRBJ2-7; 9 bases agree with TRBD1. CDR1 and CDR2 from the germline V gene are DFQATT and SNEGSKA (reference sequence). The trim removed 7 bases at V and 5 bases at J, leaving 15 bases unmatched. This CDR3 is built from 15 residues.

This clonotype was seen repeatedly, ten times or more. The gene calls are TRBV29-1 and TRBJ2-7; TRBD1 is a possible D gene (6 bases). This CDR3 has 11 amino acids. V lost 3 bases and J lost 5, with 8 bases in between. Germline V gene data show CDR1 as SQVTM and CDR2 as ANQGSEA. In DNA, the CDR3 is TGCAGCGTTGACAGGGGCCACGAGCAGTACTTC. Protein: CSVDRGHEQYF.

Concerning this clonotype: With a much larger clone just one base away, this may be a read error. This chain uses TRBV4-1 with TRBJ1-1; no reliable D call. This CDR3 spans 15 amino acids. Per the germline V gene, CDR1 is MGHRA and CDR2 is YSYEKL. CDR3 DNA: TGCGCCAGCGGCCAGAAGGTCCTCGGGGTCACTGAAGCTTTCTTT. Protein sequence: CASGQKVLGVTEAFF.

There are many counts of this clonotype. V usage is TRBV9 and J usage is TRBJ2-1, with unresolved D. Germline V lookup: CDR1 SGDLS, CDR2 YYNGEE. CDR3 length: 13 amino acids. Trimming left V 0 bases short and J 2 bases short, with 3 bases between. CDR3 residues: CASSVVPYNEQFF. CDR3 DNA: TGTGCCAGCAGCGTAGTCCCCTACAATGAGCAGTTCTTC.

This clonotype has only a few counts. The chain employs TRBV12-3 or TRBV12-4 and TRBJ2-3; 10 bases fit TRBD2. V dropped 7 bases and J dropped 5; count of bases not matched to a gene: 18. The CDR3 consists of 18 residues. CDR3 protein: CASTPYSGLAGVRDTQYF. DNA of the CDR3: TGTGCCAGCACTCCTTACTCGGGGCTAGCGGGAGTAAGAGATACGCAGTATTTT.

V gene TRBV20-1 combines with J gene TRBJ2-7; no firm D call. Germline V gene lookup returns CDR1 DFQATT and CDR2 SNEGSKA (reference sequence). V lost 3 bases, J lost 5 bases, and 14 bases lay in between. This CDR3 spans 13 amino acids. The CDR3 sequence is CSASLGSIHEQYF. The CDR3 DNA reads as TGCAGTGCTAGTCTAGGGTCGATTCACGAGCAGTACTTC.

This clonotype occurred many times. The chain recombines TRBV10-3 with TRBJ2-7; TRBD1 might be the D (5 bases). The CDR3 covers 16 residues. The germline V gene encodes CDR1 ENHRY and CDR2 SYGVKD. V was cut by 0 bases and J by 2 bases, with 14 bases left in between. CDR3 DNA sequence: TGTGCCATCAGTGAGTCTCGTGTAGGGGCCCCCTACGAGCAGTACTTC. It is translated as CAISESRVGAPYEQYF.

This clonotype showed up many times. The chain couples TRBV29-1 to TRBJ2-1, with TRBD2 matching over 10 bases. Looked up from germline, CDR1 is SQVTM and CDR2 is ANQGSEA. The CDR3 spans 16 residues. The junction had 10 bases not matched to a gene; V was cut back by 6 bases and J by 2 bases. This CDR3 is CSVTPRLAGTYNEQFF. The DNA of the CDR3 is TGCAGCGTAACCCCCCGACTAGCGGGCACCTACAATGAGCAGTTCTTC.

This clonotype was recorded many times. The chain recombines TRBV4-3 with TRBJ2-2; no clear D gene. Germline V lookup: CDR1 LGHNA, CDR2 YSLEER. The CDR3 covers 17 residues. Trimming removed 0 bases at V and 6 bases at J, with 17 bases between. CDR3 sequence (DNA): TGCGCCAGCAGCCAAGAACGCCCCGCTTATGGGGCCGGGGAGCTGTTTTTT. Protein sequence: CASSQERPAYGAGELFF.

V and J are TRBV7-8 and TRBJ2-7; no firm D call. Per the germline V gene, CDR1 is SGHVS and CDR2 is FQNEAQ. Trimming took off 7 bases at V and 0 bases at J, with 13 bases between the two ends. This CDR3 region has 14 residues. In DNA, the CDR3 is TGTGCCAGCACCCACTCCTCCCGCTCCTACGAGCAGTACTTC. This codes for CASTHSSRSYEQYF.

V is TRBV12-3 or TRBV12-4 and J is TRBJ1-2; 8 positions match TRBD1. V lost 4 bases and J lost 6; bases outside the gene matches: 7. This CDR3 has 14 residues. The CDR3 is CASSYGQGNNGYTF. In DNA, the CDR3 is TGTGCCAGCAGTTATGGACAGGGCAACAATGGCTACACCTTC.

This clonotype was seen ten or more times. V gene TRBV6-6 combines with J gene TRBJ2-4; maybe TRBD2 (5 bases). Deletions cut 7 bases from V and 10 bases from J, with 11 bases between. The CDR3 runs 11 residues. Germline V CDR1 and CDR2: MNHNY, SVGAGI (reference sequence). The chain's CDR3 is CASTEGWIQYF. CDR3 bases: TGTGCCAGCACCGAGGGATGGATTCAGTACTTC.

In this sample, this clonotype turned up many times. This chain links TRBV7-3 with TRBJ1-1; no firm D call. The V gene's germline CDR1 is SGHTA and CDR2 FQGTGA. V shed 2 bases and J shed 4 bases, with 11 bases lying between them. The CDR3 is made up of 14 amino acids. CDR3 in amino acids: CASSLPGETTEAFF. DNA of the CDR3: TGTGCCAGCAGCTTACCCGGCGAGACCACTGAAGCTTTCTTT.

This clonotype has at least ten counts. The chain joins TRBV5-5 to TRBJ2-7; 10 bases align to TRBD2. In germline, CDR1 is SGHKS, CDR2 YYEKEE (reference sequence). Germline trimming cut 4 bases from V and 4 bases from J; bases unmatched to any gene: 17. The CDR3 extends over 18 amino acids. The CDR3 bases are TGTGCCAGCAGCGACCCCTTCGGTGGAGCGGGAGGGATTTACGAGCAGTACTTC. Encoded protein: CASSDPFGGAGGIYEQYF.

This clonotype was picked up many times. The V and J genes are TRBV5-1 and TRBJ1-5, with TRBD1 matching over 7 bases. V lost 0 bases to trimming and J lost 3 bases; unmatched junction nucleotides: 6. The germline CDR1 and CDR2 sequences are SGHRS and YFSETQ. The CDR3 runs to 16 residues. CDR3 region: CASSLAETGPNQPQHF. CDR3 nucleotide sequence: TGCGCCAGCAGCTTGGCCGAGACAGGGCCCAATCAGCCCCAGCATTTT.

This clonotype was recorded many times. The rearrangement joins TRBV3-1 to TRBJ2-3, with 8 bases lining up with TRBD1. Germline assignment: CDR1 LGHDT and CDR2 YNNKEL (reference sequence). Unmatched junction bases numbered 5, after V lost 4 bases and J lost 2 bases. The CDR3 spans 15 residues. The CDR3 DNA reads TGTGCCAGCAGCCCGACAGGGGACGACACAGATACGCAGTATTTT. This gives the protein CASSPTGDDTDTQYF.

This clonotype was seen repeatedly, ten times or more. CDR3 in DNA: TGCGCCAGCAGCTTGGGCCGTAATGAAAAACTGTTTTTT. This gives the protein CASSLGRNEKLFF. V is TRBV5-1 and J is TRBJ1-4; D gene unclear. The CDR3 loop spans 13 amino acids. Trimming cost V 0 bases and J 4 bases, with 4 bases left between them. In germline, CDR1 is SGHRS, CDR2 YFSETQ.

This clonotype occurred many times. The rearrangement uses TRBV18 and TRBJ2-2, with D possibly TRBD1 on 6 matching bases. V was clipped by 5 bases and J by 0 bases, with 7 bases between them. The CDR3 spans 14 residues. The germline gives CDR1 KGHSH, CDR2 LQKENI. CDR3 in amino acids: CASSKGANTGELFF. For the CDR3, the DNA is TGTGCCAGCTCAAAGGGGGCGAACACCGGGGAGCTGTTTTTT.

Turning to this clonotype: One base away lies a much larger clone, so this may be a sequencing read error. V gene TRBV10-3 combines with J gene TRBJ2-7, with D tentatively TRBD1 or TRBD2 (5 bases each). Germline V gene lookup returns CDR1 ENHRY and CDR2 SYGVKD. The CDR3 loop spans 15 amino acids. The CDR3 is CAIRESTRGRNEQYF. In DNA, the CDR3 is TGTGCCATCAGAGAGTCGACCCGGGGCCGGAACGAGCAGTACTTC.

The sample holds many counts of this clonotype. The chain is built from TRBV29-1 and TRBJ2-7; 7 positions match TRBD1. V was pared by 2 bases and J by 0 bases, with 4 bases of the junction left unmatched. Germline loops: CDR1 SQVTM, CDR2 ANQGSEA. The CDR3 is 14 amino acids. CDR3 amino acids: CSVELGDSSYEQYF. The CDR3 DNA reads TGCAGCGTTGAACTAGGGGACAGCTCCTACGAGCAGTACTTC.

This clonotype occurred many times. The chain recombines TRBV20-1 with TRBJ2-7; 8 nucleotides match TRBD1. Germline-derived CDR1 and CDR2 are DFQATT and SNEGSKA (reference sequence). The CDR3 totals 13 residues. The ends lost 2 bases at V and 4 bases at J; junction bases unmatched: 4. In DNA, the CDR3 is TGCAGTGCTAGATGGACAGGGAGGTACGAGCAGTACTTC. This gives the protein CSARWTGRYEQYF.

The table lists this clonotype with many counts. The chain is built from TRBV25-1 and TRBJ2-7; D is unclear. The V gene lost 3 bases and the J gene lost 0 bases, with 12 bases spanning the gap. The CDR3 length is 15 residues. The germline V gene has CDR1 MGHDK and CDR2 SYGVNS. Here the CDR3 reads CASSDGHRNSYEQYF. Written as DNA, the CDR3 is TGTGCCAGCAGTGATGGGCATAGAAACTCCTACGAGCAGTACTTC.

This clonotype was detected many times. One junction end does not reproduce the germline sequence, and a read error may be involved. V gene TRBV5-1 combines with J gene TRBJ1-1, with 7 bases fitting TRBD1. CDR3 size: 14 residues. Germline CDR1 and CDR2: SGHRS and YFSETQ. The CDR3 region has the DNA TGCGCCAGCAGCCCGGGGGACAGAAACACCGAAGCTTTCTTT. This encodes CASSPGDRNTEAFF.